The 25 T cell receptor beta chains below were found in one sample sequenced in a study of cytomegalovirus exposure and HLA in healthy donors. The PCR used 60 Vbeta and 13 Jbeta primers. This table comes from immunoSEQ multiplex PCR, and its TCRdb copy is limited to in-frame clones, with some not included. In the table there are tens of thousands of clones, 80% of which are singletons. Material for sequencing was PBMCs. Receptors were obtained from a male donor in good health and CMV-seronegative.

This chain links TRBV7-9 with TRBJ1-4, with 12 nucleotides matching TRBD1. The CDR3 covers 19 residues. Trimming cost V 6 bases and J 3 bases; bases outside gene matches: 14. Per germline, CDR1 SEHNR and CDR2 FQNEAQ (reference sequence). CDR3 DNA sequence: TGTGCCAGCAGTTTCGGGACAGGGGGCGGGAAAACTGCTAATGAAAAACTGTTTTTT. The encoded protein is CASSFGTGGGKTANEKLFF.

J is TRBJ2-1 and V is TRBV18; 8 nucleotides agree with TRBD1. J lost 5 bases, V lost 6 bases, and 9 bases had no gene match. The CDR3 totals 15 residues. Per the germline V gene, CDR1 is KGHSH and CDR2 is LQKENI. CDR3 nucleotide sequence: TGTGCCAGCTCGGACCCGGGACAGGTAAACAATGAGCAGTTCTTC. It encodes CASSDPGQVNNEQFF.

This clone was found a few times. The V and J genes are TRBV5-6 and TRBJ2-7; TRBD1 matches at 7 bases. CDR1 SGHDT and CDR2 YYEEEE come from the germline V gene. The CDR3 loop spans 15 amino acids. V was pared by 4 bases and J by 4 bases, with 11 bases of the junction left unmatched. CDR3 sequence reads: CASSRDRVWDYEQYF. The CDR3 DNA is TGTGCCAGCAGCCGAGACAGGGTTTGGGATTACGAGCAGTACTTC.

CDR3 sequence reads: CASSLTGTGGDYGYTF. In DNA, the CDR3 is TGCGCCAGCAGCTTGACCGGGACAGGGGGCGACTATGGCTACACCTTC. This chain connects TRBV5-1 to TRBJ1-2, with 12 bases that match TRBD1. The CDR3 has 16 residues. Trimming removed 1 base from V and 3 bases from J; junction bases left unmatched: 4. In germline, CDR1 is SGHRS, CDR2 YFSETQ.

CDR3 bases: TGTGCCAGCAGCTTTACCGGGACAGGGAGTGGCTACACCTTC. Translated, it gives CASSFTGTGSGYTF. The chain is built from TRBV7-2 and TRBJ1-2; 9 nucleotides align to TRBD1. J was trimmed by 7 bases and V by 3 bases; bases with no gene match: 6. Germline loops: CDR1 SGHTA, CDR2 FQGNSA. The CDR3 consists of 14 residues.

The CDR3 loop reads CASSLGGGRETQYF. The CDR3 nucleotides are TGTGCCAGCAGCTTAGGGGGCGGCCGGGAGACCCAGTACTTC. The rearrangement joins TRBV7-9 to TRBJ2-5; the D gene is possibly TRBD1 (5 bases). V gave up 1 base and J gave up 5 bases, with 11 bases separating them. Germline CDR1 is SEHNR and CDR2 is FQNEAQ (reference sequence). The CDR3 length is 14 residues.

This clone occurred a few times. This rearrangement joins TRBV6-5 to TRBJ2-1; TRBD2 matches 10 bases. V trimming: 7 bases; J trimming: 5 bases; junction bases outside the gene matches: 5. This CDR3 has 14 amino acids. Germline V gene sequence: CDR1 MNHEY, CDR2 SVGAGI. CDR3 DNA: TGTGCCAGCATGAGTAGCGGGGGGCACAATGAGCAGTTCTTC. This encodes CASMSSGGHNEQFF.

The V call is TRBV10-2, the J call TRBJ2-7; D gene uncertain. Germline loops: CDR1 WSHSY, CDR2 SAAADI. Trimming took 6 bases from V and 0 from J, leaving 3 bases between them. The CDR3 consists of 11 residues. The CDR3, as DNA: TGCGCCAGCAGCGTCTCCTACGAGCAGTACTTC. Its protein product is CASSVSYEQYF.

This clone has just one count. The chain recombines TRBV5-1 with TRBJ2-1; TRBD2 agrees at 9 bases. The V and J ends lost 4 bases and 3 bases, in that order; junction bases with no gene match: 8. The CDR3 covers 16 residues. CDR1 is SGHRS and CDR2 is YFSETQ in the germline V gene. The CDR3, as DNA: TGCGCCAGCAGCCTAGTTAGCGGGGGCTACTACAATGAGCAGTTCTTC. This codes for CASSLVSGGYYNEQFF.

The gene calls are TRBV12-5 and TRBJ1-2; possibly TRBD1 for D (5 bases). V was shortened by 2 bases and J by 4 bases, with 8 bases between the two germline ends. CDR1 and CDR2 from the germline V gene are LGHNT and FRNRAP. The CDR3 is 13 residues long. The CDR3 sequence: CASGLWGVYGYTF. In DNA form, the CDR3 reads TGTGCTAGTGGTTTGTGGGGGGTCTATGGCTACACCTTC.

The V call is TRBV11-1, the J call TRBJ2-1; a weak D match, TRBD2 (6 bases). The CDR3 sequence is 14 residues long. CDR1 is SGHAT, CDR2 FQDESV, per germline (reference sequence). V was pared by 3 bases and J by 6 bases, with 12 bases between. The CDR3 loop is CASSFQGLSNEQFF. In DNA form, the CDR3 reads TGTGCCAGCAGCTTTCAGGGACTCTCCAATGAGCAGTTCTTC.

The CDR3, as DNA: TGTGCCACCAGCAGACCTCCGGGACTAGCGGCCCCCGGGGAGCTGTTTTTT. This gives the protein CATSRPPGLAAPGELFF. The V gene is TRBV15, the J gene TRBJ2-2; the match to TRBD2 covers 11 bases. Germline trimming cut 2 bases from V and 6 bases from J; bases unmatched to any gene: 8. Germline assignment: CDR1 LNHNV and CDR2 YYDKDF (reference sequence). This CDR3 spans 17 amino acids.

The chain carries TRBV4-3 and TRBJ1-5; no definite D call. Between the trimmed V and J ends, which lost 5 bases and 5 bases, there was a span of 13 bases. This CDR3 has 14 amino acids. Germline loops: CDR1 LGHNA, CDR2 YSLEER. The CDR3 DNA follows: TGCGCCAGCAGCACGGGATTTGGCGATCAGCCCCAGCATTTT. This encodes CASSTGFGDQPQHF.

This chain connects TRBV9 to TRBJ2-7; D gene uncertain. The CDR3 contains 13 residues. The V and J ends lost 0 bases and 2 bases respectively, with 6 bases between them. Germline loops: CDR1 SGDLS, CDR2 YYNGEE. CDR3 sequence: CASSVDATYEQYF. In DNA, the CDR3 is TGTGCCAGCAGCGTAGATGCTACCTACGAGCAGTACTTC.

The rearrangement links TRBV6-1 to TRBJ1-1, with 8 bases that match TRBD1. CDR1 MNHNS and CDR2 SASEGT come from the germline V gene. V was clipped by 3 bases and J by 6 bases; unmatched bases: 15. The CDR3 totals 17 residues. The CDR3 nucleotides are TGTGCCAGCAGTGATCCATGGGAGCATAACAGGGGGGCTGAAGCTTTCTTT. Translated: CASSDPWEHNRGAEAFF.

V and J are TRBV19 and TRBJ2-5, with 8 bases that match TRBD2. Germline values: CDR1 LNHDA, CDR2 SQIVND (reference sequence). The J segment lost 5 bases and the V segment lost 9 bases, leaving 11 bases of the junction unmatched. CDR3 length equals 14 residues. The CDR3 sequence is CASTPGGVGETQYF. CDR3 nucleotide sequence: TGTGCCAGCACCCCCGGGGGGGTCGGGGAGACCCAGTACTTC.

In this sample, this clone turned up a few times. The chain recombines TRBV25-1 with TRBJ1-2, with D unclear. Germline lookup yields CDR1 MGHDK and CDR2 SYGVNS. V shed 1 base and J shed 0 bases, with 12 bases lying between them. This CDR3 has 16 amino acids. As DNA, the CDR3 is TGTGCCAGCAGTGAATCGTGGCGGCCAGCTAACTATGGCTACACCTTC. This encodes CASSESWRPANYGYTF.

This clone was seen a single time. The chain carries TRBV7-8 and TRBJ1-1, with D perhaps matching TRBD1 (5 bases). This CDR3 contains 13 residues. Germline V gene sequence: CDR1 SGHVS, CDR2 FQNEAQ. V lost 3 bases and J 1 base, leaving 6 bases between the germline ends. The CDR3 sequence: CASSLDTNTEAFF. The CDR3 DNA sequence: TGTGCCAGCAGCTTGGACACGAACACTGAAGCTTTCTTT.

J is TRBJ2-2 and V is TRBV25-1; the match to TRBD2 covers 8 bases. The trim removed 1 base at V and 0 bases at J, leaving 4 bases unmatched. Germline loops: CDR1 MGHDK, CDR2 SYGVNS. The CDR3 is made up of 17 amino acids. CDR3: CASSEWAGGSNTGELFF. As DNA, the CDR3 is TGTGCCAGCAGTGAATGGGCGGGGGGATCGAACACCGGGGAGCTGTTTTTT.

The V gene is TRBV6-6, the J gene TRBJ1-1, with TRBD1 matching over 7 bases. CDR1 is MNHNY, CDR2 SVGAGI, per germline (reference sequence). The J segment lost 3 bases and the V segment lost 6 bases, leaving 4 bases of the junction unmatched. The CDR3 is 13 residues long. The CDR3 reads CASSDDRDTEAFF. The CDR3 bases are TGTGCCAGCAGCGACGACAGGGACACTGAAGCTTTCTTT.

This clone was observed once. The chain carries TRBV12-1 and TRBJ2-3; the DNA was not used to check the table's D call, TRBD2. TRBV12-1 is recorded as a pseudogene. This CDR3 contains 16 residues. The CDR3 DNA sequence: TGTGCCAGCAGCTTTGCGCTGAGGAACCCCACAGATACGCAGTATTTT. It specifies CASSFALRNPTDTQYF.

The chain joins TRBV7-2 to TRBJ1-6; the D is unclear. Per the germline V gene, CDR1 is SGHTA and CDR2 is FQGNSA. The ends were cut back, 3 bases at V and 10 bases at J, with 13 bases in the middle. The CDR3 is 14 residues long. CDR3 nucleotide sequence: TGTGCCAGCAGCTTCCAACTCACCGTCTCACCCCTCCACTTT. Translation gives CASSFQLTVSPLHF.

The chain joins TRBV2 to TRBJ1-1; possibly TRBD1 for D (5 bases). CDR3 length: 15 amino acids. V gave up 0 bases and J gave up 2 bases, with 10 bases separating them. Looked up from germline, CDR1 is SNHLY and CDR2 is FYNNEI. CDR3 nucleotides: TGTGCCAGCAGTGAAGCGGGGGGGTTCAACACTGAAGCTTTCTTT. It codes for CASSEAGGFNTEAFF.

V and J are TRBV7-2 and TRBJ2-1, with 9 bases matching TRBD1. The CDR3 is 16 amino acids. The ends lost 5 bases at V and 1 base at J; junction bases unmatched: 6. Germline CDR1 reads SGHTA; CDR2 reads FQGNSA. The CDR3 DNA is TGTGCCAGCAGCCCTAGGACAGGGGCATCCTACAATGAGCAGTTCTTC. It translates to CASSPRTGASYNEQFF.

This clone occurred a few times. The chain uses TRBV13 and TRBJ2-2, with 7 bases matching TRBD1. V shed 5 bases and J 2 bases; nucleotides not matched to a gene: 5. The CDR3 totals 15 residues. The germline V gene has CDR1 PRHDT and CDR2 FYEKMQ (reference sequence). The CDR3 protein is CASSTRDRNTGELFF. The CDR3 nucleotides read TGTGCCAGCAGCACCCGGGACAGAAACACCGGGGAGCTGTTTTTT. Based on the CDR3 plus reference TRBV13 and TRBJ2-2, the full variable domain is AAGVIQSPRHLIKEKRETATLKCYPIPRHDTVYWYQQGPGQDPQFLISFYEKMQSDKGSIPDRFSAQQFSDYHSELNMSSLELGDSALYFCASSTRDRNTGELFFGEGSRLTVL.